This T cell receptor (beta chain) was found in a study of shared clonotypes between healthy human individuals. The germline V gene encodes CDR1 MNHNY and CDR2 SVGAGI (reference sequence). V gave up 2 bases and J gave up 4 bases, with 11 bases separating them. The CDR3 extends over 14 amino acids. Produced via immunoSEQ multiplex PCR; TCRdb's table is partial and in-frame only. The repertoire holds 2 million to 3 million clones, with roughly 93% as singletons. The chain has TRBV6-6 and TRBJ2-5; D may be TRBD2 (6 bases). The receptor comes from a man aged 18 to 35 in good health. Some clones in this sample may be carry-over from other donors' samples. The material sequenced was naive CD4+ T cells from PBMCs. Sample subset: CD45RA+ positively selected. The CDR3 region is CASSYTGAAETQYF. The CDR3 DNA is TGTGCCAGCAGTTACACGGGAGCCGCAGAGACCCAGTACTTC.